Each of the 26 T cell receptor beta chains below was sequenced from the same sample in a study of chemoradiotherapy in HPV16-positive cancers. Data came from immunoSEQ multiplex PCR; TCRdb stores just in-frame clones and leaves some out. The sample carries 6,600 or so clones, around 90% recorded once. The sample in question was tumor tissue, obtained from a patient who underwent chemoradiotherapy. These receptors were taken from a human donor with HPV-associated anogenital cancer.

The chain couples TRBV10-3 to TRBJ2-1; TRBD2 might be the D (6 bases). This CDR3 spans 13 amino acids. The germline CDR1 and CDR2 sequences are ENHRY and SYGVKD. Trimming shortened V by 7 bases and J by 7 bases, and 14 bases separated the two germline ends. In nucleotides, the CDR3 is TGTGCCATCAAACCGGGACTTATTAATGAGCAGTTCTTC. Amino acid sequence: CAIKPGLINEQFF.

This chain links TRBV20-1 with TRBJ1-1; D possibly corresponds to TRBD1 (5 bases). CDR3 size: 11 residues. V lost 3 bases and J lost 11, with 13 bases in between. The germline V gene has CDR1 DFQATT and CDR2 SNEGSKA (reference sequence). CDR3 DNA sequence: TGCAGTGCTAGTCAAGGGGTGTGGGCTTTCTTT. It specifies CSASQGVWAFF.

This clone was seen just once. The rearrangement joins TRBV5-1 to TRBJ2-1, with unresolved D. Germline CDR1 is SGHRS and CDR2 is YFSETQ. The CDR3 has 16 amino acids. V lost 2 bases and J 4 bases, leaving 16 bases between the germline ends. The CDR3 region is CASSLPGDTLYNEQFF. The CDR3 DNA reads as TGCGCCAGCAGCTTACCCGGCGACACCCTATACAATGAGCAGTTCTTC.

V gene TRBV11-3 combines with J gene TRBJ2-5; D not resolved. Germline V gene sequence: CDR1 SGHNT, CDR2 YENEEA. The V end was cut by 5 bases, the J end by 3 bases, with 7 bases between. The CDR3 loop spans 12 amino acids. The CDR3 here is CASSPSKETQYF. The CDR3 DNA reads TGTGCCAGCAGCCCGTCGAAAGAGACCCAGTACTTC.

The chain employs TRBV11-3 and TRBJ2-1, with no clear D. Deletions cut 8 bases from V and 9 bases from J, with 17 bases between. The CDR3 extends over 13 amino acids. The germline V gene has CDR1 SGHNT and CDR2 YENEEA. The CDR3 DNA follows: TGTGCCAGCTCACCTCTGGGGTCCCGTGAGCAGTTCTTC. Its protein product is CASSPLGSREQFF.

V gene TRBV7-2 combines with J gene TRBJ2-3; D possibly uses TRBD1 or TRBD2 (6 bases each). This CDR3 is 17 amino acids long. V lost 4 bases and J 0 bases, leaving 17 bases between the germline ends. The germline V gene encodes CDR1 SGHTA and CDR2 FQGNSA. CDR3 sequence (DNA): TGTGCCAGCAGCTCAACCTGGGGGGCCGTTAGCACAGATACGCAGTATTTT. It encodes CASSSTWGAVSTDTQYF.

This chain joins TRBV5-1 and TRBJ2-5; TRBD1 might be the D (6 bases). Trimming pared 3 bases from V and 1 base from J, leaving 13 bases between. Germline values: CDR1 SGHRS, CDR2 YFSETQ. This CDR3 contains 15 residues. CDR3 loop: CASSSSQGVQETQYF. The DNA of the CDR3 is TGCGCCAGCAGCTCTTCACAGGGTGTCCAAGAGACCCAGTACTTC.

This sequence joins TRBV4-2 and TRBJ1-3; no reliable D call. The CDR3 length is 14 residues. Looked up from germline, CDR1 is LGHNA and CDR2 is YNFKEQ. Trimming took off 0 bases at V and 2 bases at J, with 5 bases between the two ends. CDR3 in DNA: TGTGCCAGCAGCCAAGAGAATACTGGAAACACCATATATTTT. Translation gives CASSQENTGNTIYF.

The sample holds one count of this clone. The chain has TRBV7-3 and TRBJ1-2; a weak D match, TRBD1 (5 bases). Per the germline V gene, CDR1 is SGHTA and CDR2 is FQGTGA. The CDR3 consists of 14 residues. V dropped 4 bases and J dropped 8 bases, with 17 bases sitting between them. The CDR3 is CASSWGGEGGGYTF. The CDR3 nucleotides read TGTGCCAGCAGCTGGGGAGGGGAGGGAGGCGGCTACACCTTC. The entire variable domain, with the rest obtained from reference TRBV7-3 and TRBJ1-2, is as follows: GAGVSQTPSNKVTEKGKYVELRCDPISGHTALYWYRQSLGQGPEFLIYFQGTGAADDSGLPNDRFFAVRPEGSVSTLKIQRTERGDSAVYLCASSWGGEGGGYTFGSGTRLTVV.

This clone was detected a few times. The gene calls are TRBV29-1 and TRBJ1-2, with D possibly TRBD1 on 6 matching bases. Per the germline V gene, CDR1 is SQVTM and CDR2 is ANQGSEA. This CDR3 region has 14 residues. Trimming shortened V by 1 base and J by 4 bases, and 13 bases separated the two germline ends. In DNA, the CDR3 is TGCAGCGTTGAAGCCCGGGGGCCAAGCTATGGCTACACCTTC. As protein: CSVEARGPSYGYTF.

This sequence joins TRBV5-3 and TRBJ1-4, with D unclear. TRBV5-3 belongs to the ORF category, with a function that is uncertain. This CDR3 comprises 13 residues. V lost 5 bases and J 11 bases, leaving 16 bases between the germline ends. The DNA of the CDR3 is TGTGCCAGAAGTATTGGGCCGATGCAGAAACTGTTTTTT. Translated: CARSIGPMQKLFF.

CDR3 amino acids: CASSLDAQGEQYF. In nucleotides, the CDR3 is TGTGCCAGCAGCTTAGACGCTCAAGGGGAGCAGTACTTC. V usage is TRBV11-2 and J usage is TRBJ2-7; no clear D gene. CDR1 is SGHAT, CDR2 FQNNGV, per germline. Deletions cut 0 bases from V and 7 bases from J, with 10 bases between. This CDR3 spans 13 amino acids.

The rearrangement uses TRBV7-9 and TRBJ1-1, with D tentatively TRBD1 (5 bases). The V gene's germline CDR1 is SEHNR and CDR2 FQNEAQ (reference sequence). This CDR3 has 13 amino acids. V was shortened by 2 bases and J by 3 bases, with 7 bases between the two germline ends. CDR3 coding DNA: TGTGCCAGCAGCTTAACGGGACACACTGAAGCTTTCTTT. Translated: CASSLTGHTEAFF.

The rearrangement uses TRBV6-4 and TRBJ2-3; D is uncertain. CDR1 is MRHNA and CDR2 is SNTAGT in the germline V gene. Trimming took 4 bases from V and 5 from J, leaving 10 bases between them. This CDR3 region has 13 residues. The CDR3 loop reads CASSVYLGDTQYF. CDR3 sequence (DNA): TGTGCCAGCAGTGTCTATCTGGGAGATACGCAGTATTTT.

This chain connects TRBV7-9 to TRBJ2-1; 10 positions agree with TRBD2. CDR1 SEHNR and CDR2 FQNEAQ come from the germline V gene (reference sequence). The CDR3 contains 14 residues. The ends lost 1 base at V and 14 bases at J; junction bases unmatched: 8. The CDR3 loop is CASSLGTSGIKKFF. The CDR3 DNA follows: TGTGCCAGCAGCTTAGGCACTAGCGGGATTAAGAAGTTCTTC.

The rearrangement links TRBV9 to TRBJ2-1, with 15 bases identical to TRBD2. The germline V gene encodes CDR1 SGDLS and CDR2 YYNGEE. Trimming removed 0 bases from V and 9 bases from J; junction bases left unmatched: 7. The CDR3 extends over 17 amino acids. The CDR3 DNA reads as TGTGCCAGCAGCGTAGACGGGACTAGCGGGAGGTGGGGTGAGCAGTTCTTC. It encodes CASSVDGTSGRWGEQFF. Combining the CDR3 with reference TRBV9 and TRBJ2-1 gives the whole variable domain DSGVTQTPKHLITATGQRVTLRCSPRSGDLSVYWYQQSLDQGLQFLIQYYNGEERAKGNILERFSAQQFPDLHSELNLSSLELGDSALYFCASSVDGTSGRWGEQFFGPGTRLTVL.

The chain couples TRBV4-1 to TRBJ1-1, with no clear D. Germline V gene sequence: CDR1 MGHRA, CDR2 YSYEKL. Between the trimmed V and J ends, which lost 0 bases and 2 bases, there was a span of 1 base. CDR3 length: 12 amino acids. The CDR3 nucleotides are TGCGCCAGCAGCCAAGATAACACTGAAGCTTTCTTT. This codes for CASSQDNTEAFF.

The chain couples TRBV6-5 to TRBJ2-4, with TRBD1 as a possible D gene (6 bases). The CDR3 extends over 14 amino acids. The V gene lost 4 bases and the J gene lost 9 bases, with 16 bases spanning the gap. Per germline, CDR1 MNHEY and CDR2 SVGAGI. CDR3 residues: CASSSDRIQGIQYF. The CDR3 bases are TGTGCCAGCAGTTCCGACAGGATCCAGGGCATTCAGTACTTC.

This clone was observed once. This sequence joins TRBV19 and TRBJ1-5, with D uncertain. This CDR3 is built from 16 residues. Deletions cut 9 bases from V and 0 bases from J, with 18 bases between. Germline assignment: CDR1 LNHDA and CDR2 SQIVND (reference sequence). The CDR3 DNA reads TGTGCCAGCCGCGAGTCCCAGGATTATAGCAATCAGCCCCAGCATTTT. Protein product: CASRESQDYSNQPQHF.

The chain couples TRBV6-5 to TRBJ1-2; D is perhaps TRBD1 (6 bases). Per germline, CDR1 MNHEY and CDR2 SVGAGI. Trimming left V 5 bases short and J 7 bases short, with 14 bases between. This CDR3 is 13 amino acids long. CDR3 in amino acids: CASSPRGRGGYTF. The DNA for the CDR3 is TGTGCCAGCAGTCCCAGGGGAAGAGGTGGCTACACCTTC.

V gene TRBV2 combines with J gene TRBJ2-7, with D unclear. The CDR3 totals 13 residues. Per the germline V gene, CDR1 is SNHLY and CDR2 is FYNNEI. The V and J ends lost 4 bases and 0 bases respectively, with 7 bases between them. This CDR3 reads CASSGAISYEQYF. CDR3 nucleotide sequence: TGTGCCAGCAGTGGCGCGATCTCCTACGAGCAGTACTTC.

The genes are TRBV19 and TRBJ1-5; no firm D call. The CDR3 extends over 16 amino acids. The V end was cut by 3 bases, the J end by 0 bases, with 12 bases between. Per germline, CDR1 LNHDA and CDR2 SQIVND (reference sequence). CDR3 region: CASSIPHDYSNQPQHF. As DNA, the CDR3 is TGTGCCAGTAGTATCCCACACGACTATAGCAATCAGCCCCAGCATTTT.

This chain connects TRBV19 to TRBJ2-7; D unclear. Trimming cost V 5 bases and J 5 bases, with 10 bases left between them. The CDR3 covers 12 residues. Germline lookup yields CDR1 LNHDA and CDR2 SQIVND (reference sequence). The CDR3 is CASSPGNHEQYF. DNA for the CDR3: TGTGCCAGTAGTCCTGGGAACCACGAGCAGTACTTC.

The chain carries TRBV19 and TRBJ1-1, with D perhaps matching TRBD1 (5 bases). CDR3 length: 12 residues. V lost 10 bases and J lost 4, with 13 bases in between. The germline V gene has CDR1 LNHDA and CDR2 SQIVND (reference sequence). This CDR3 is CATVVRGTEAFF. The CDR3 DNA reads TGTGCCACTGTAGTAAGGGGCACTGAAGCTTTCTTT.

The V gene is TRBV25-1, the J gene TRBJ1-4, with 7 bases that match TRBD1. Germline CDR1 MGHDK, CDR2 SYGVNS. Trimming at V came to 1 base and at J to 6 bases, leaving 5 bases not matched to a gene. The CDR3 runs 15 residues. CDR3 nucleotide sequence: TGTGCCAGCAGTGAATCCGGACAGGTCTATGAAAAACTGTTTTTT. This encodes CASSESGQVYEKLFF.

CDR3 sequence (DNA): TGTGCCAGCAGCCAAATGGAGACGGAGAACACTGAAGCTTTCTTT. It is translated as CASSQMETENTEAFF. J is TRBJ1-1 and V is TRBV14; unclear D gene. In germline, CDR1 is SGHDN, CDR2 FVKESK. V was pared by 2 bases and J by 1 base, with 11 bases between. The CDR3 is 15 amino acids.